This TCR beta chain appears in the sequencing data of a study of blood T cells in healthy people across ages. Overall study results and limits: Correlation between TCR beta diversity and naive T cell percentage was strong.

A remark on this clonotype: The target antigen is unknown.

Through a sample-barcoded 5' primer and a J-beta primer mix, a second PCR was run for 7 to 11 cycles. Using its own MiXCR run on the 5' RACE reads, TCRdb lists one record per CDR3 protein. Of some 900,000 distinct CDR3 sequences listed, under 35% are singletons. The receptor's source is a woman over 75 in good health. Specimen: blood.

This CDR3 reads CASRGGGIIWGYTF. CDR3 coding DNA: TGTGCCAGCAGGGGGGGTGGCATCATTTGGGGCTACACCTTC. This chain uses TRBV2 with TRBJ1-2; a possible D gene is TRBD1 (5 bases). Germline CDR1 SNHLY, CDR2 FYNNEI. The CDR3 totals 14 residues. Deletions cut 6 bases from V and 8 bases from J, with 19 bases between.